The clone carrying this T cell receptor beta chain appeared a few times. Each participant's cohort was designated according to participant-reported clinical history. The sample belongs to a study of blood T cell repertoires in COVID-19. Study-level information: COVID-19 samples, acute and convalescent, were from the United States, Italy and Spain.

Repertoires were generated with immunoSEQ multiplex PCR, while TCRdb's copy carries only in-frame clones and drops some. The repertoire consists of 270,000 or so clones, with approximately 91% occurring once and the leading ten covering about 2.1%. V dropped 3 bases and J dropped 5 bases, with 14 bases sitting between them. Looked up from germline, CDR1 is KGHSH and CDR2 is LQKENI. The CDR3 length is 16 residues. The chain has TRBV18 and TRBJ1-6, with no clear D. Sequencing used PBMCs or T cells enriched from blood (not recorded which). The TCR originated in a woman in her thirties or forties with acute COVID-19. CDR3 bases: TGTGCCAGCTCACCCCTGGGAGCAAAGAATAATTCACCCCTCCACTTT. It specifies CASSPLGAKNNSPLHF.